The clone carrying this T cell receptor (beta chain) was counted a few times. The sample belongs to a study of T cells in Graves' hyperthyroidism and ophthalmopathy. Template material for amplifying TCR beta CDR3 regions consisted of RNA transcripts. HTBI primers were employed in a first-round RT-PCR of the TCR CDR3. TCRdb re-called the multiplex PCR reads through MiXCR, storing one row per CDR3 protein. Of 490,000 or so distinct CDR3 sequences listed, just under 20% are singletons. Deletions cut 0 bases from V and 0 bases from J, with 9 bases between. The germline V gene encodes CDR1 GTSNPN and CDR2 SVGIG (reference sequence). This CDR3 contains 15 residues.

The source is a man aged 40-50 years with Graves' ophthalmopathy. Specimen: blood. The J gene is TRBJ1-3, the V gene TRBV30, with no clear D. The CDR3 sequence: CAWSVRAASGNTIYF. The CDR3 DNA follows: TGTGCCTGGAGTGTACGGGCCGCCTCTGGAAACACCATATATTTT. Full variable domain (outside the CDR3, taken from reference TRBV30 and TRBJ1-3): SQTIHQWPATLVQPVGSPLSLECTVEGTSNPNLYWYRQAAGRGLQLLFYSVGIGQISSEVPQNLSASRPQDRQFILSSKKLLLSDSGFYLCAWSVRAASGNTIYFGEGSWLTVV.